Below are 13 T cell receptor beta chains sequenced from a single sample in a study of regulatory T cells in long-lasting Graves disease. In building TCR beta libraries, iRepertoire HTBI primers were used together with Arm-PCR of CDR3 regions. TCRdb re-derived calls from the multiplex PCR reads in MiXCR, one entry per CDR3 protein. The table has some 430,000 distinct CDR3 sequences, roughly a fifth seen once; the top ten hold about 7%. Indicated time point: persistent/refractory GD, antithyroid drugs over 5 years with positive TRAb. RNA from PBMCs was the source of the TCR library. The sample consisted of peripheral blood mononuclear cells (PBMCs), taken when the disease was refractory, from a patient treated with antithyroid drugs. The receptors come from a female donor with Graves disease.

In regard to this clonotype: Given a much more abundant clone one base away, this may be a read error. This chain links TRBV6-1 with TRBJ1-2; tentative D call: TRBD1 (6 bases). This CDR3 has 13 residues. CDR1 is MNHNS and CDR2 is SASEGT in the germline V gene. CDR3 nucleotide sequence: TGTGCCAGCAGTCAGGGGTTGAGCTATGGCCACACCTTC. This translates into CASSQGLSYGHTF.

This clonotype appeared many times. The rearrangement joins TRBV28 to TRBJ1-5, with 7 bases identical to TRBD1. V trimming: 5 bases; J trimming: 13 bases; junction bases outside the gene matches: 14. This CDR3 contains 14 residues. Germline loops: CDR1 MDHEN, CDR2 SYDVKM. The CDR3, as DNA: TGTGCCAGCAGTCACCGGGACAGACAGCAGGAGCAGCATTTT. Its protein is CASSHRDRQQEQHF.

A few counts support this clonotype. The rearrangement joins TRBV27 to TRBJ2-7; weak D call: TRBD1 (6 bases). The CDR3 sequence is 12 residues long. V gave up 8 bases and J gave up 2 bases, with 10 bases separating them. Germline values: CDR1 MNHEY, CDR2 SMNVEV (reference sequence). CDR3 sequence (DNA): TGTGCCAGCGGGGCAGGGGCCTACGAGCAGTACTTC. Translated: CASGAGAYEQYF.

This clonotype was picked up many times. V gene TRBV2 combines with J gene TRBJ1-1, with D unclear. The CDR3 is 13 amino acids. The V end was cut by 6 bases, the J end by 6 bases, with 14 bases between. Germline lookup yields CDR1 SNHLY and CDR2 FYNNEI. The CDR3 protein is CASRVEVWAEAFF. The CDR3 DNA sequence: TGTGCCAGCAGGGTGGAGGTTTGGGCTGAAGCTTTCTTT.

This clonotype was counted many times. The chain uses TRBV29-1 and TRBJ1-2; 8 bases match TRBD1. The CDR3 spans 14 residues. The V gene's germline CDR1 is SQVTM and CDR2 ANQGSEA. After removal of 3 bases from V and 7 bases from J, the junction contained 10 bases not matched to a gene. Here the CDR3 reads CSVDPQGEYGGYTF. In nucleotides, the CDR3 is TGCAGCGTTGACCCACAGGGGGAGTACGGTGGCTACACCTTC.

The genes are TRBV20-1 and TRBJ1-1; tentatively, D is TRBD1 (6 bases). The germline V and J ends were trimmed by 0 bases and 8 bases, with 19 bases remaining between them. The CDR3 has 15 residues. In germline, CDR1 is DFQATT, CDR2 SNEGSKA (reference sequence). The CDR3 nucleotides read TGCAGTGCTAGAGAGGGGGGGTCGGGGGCTCAGGAAGCTTTCTTT. It codes for CSAREGGSGAQEAFF.

This chain uses TRBV6-2 or TRBV6-3 with TRBJ2-1; TRBD2 aligns across 11 bases. Germline values: CDR1 MNHEY, CDR2 SVGEGT. This CDR3 is built from 17 residues. V trimming: 4 bases; J trimming: 7 bases; junction bases outside the gene matches: 12. The CDR3: CASSFGELAGVRNEQFF. The CDR3 DNA is TGTGCCAGCAGTTTCGGGGAACTAGCGGGAGTTAGGAATGAGCAGTTCTTC.

Turning to this clonotype: A read error may be the cause here, since a much bigger clone is one base away. CDR3 bases: TGTGCCAGCAGGAACAGGGAAGAAGGGACCCAGTACTTC. It specifies CASRNREEGTQYF. The V and J genes are TRBV6-2 or TRBV6-3 and TRBJ2-5; tentatively, D is TRBD1 (6 bases). Germline V gene sequence: CDR1 MNHEY, CDR2 SVGEGT. V was clipped by 6 bases and J by 7 bases, with 15 bases between them. The length of the CDR3 is 13 residues.

This clonotype was seen at least ten times. V is TRBV12-3 or TRBV12-4 and J is TRBJ1-4; no definite D call. V dropped 4 bases and J dropped 7 bases, with 16 bases sitting between them. The CDR3 is made up of 15 amino acids. The chain's CDR3 is CASSSTWERGEKLFF. The CDR3 DNA sequence: TGTGCCAGCAGTTCCACCTGGGAACGGGGTGAAAAACTGTTTTTT.

This clonotype has a handful of counts. The genes are TRBV11-3 and TRBJ2-7; TRBD1 is a possible D gene (6 bases). This CDR3 has 18 amino acids. V lost 5 bases to trimming and J lost 2 bases, with 25 bases between them. Germline lookup yields CDR1 SGHNT and CDR2 YENEEA. The CDR3, as DNA: TGTGCCAGCAGCACCGCCGGGATCGGAAGGGACAAAACCTACGAGCAGTACTTC. Its translation is CASSTAGIGRDKTYEQYF. Variable domain in full (rest from reference TRBV11-3 and TRBJ2-7): EAGVVQSPRYKIIEKKQPVAFWCNPISGHNTLYWYLQNLGQGPELLIRYENEEAVDDSQLPKDRFSAERLKGVDSTLKIQPAELGDSAVYLCASSTAGIGRDKTYEQYFGPGTRLTVT.

The CDR3 DNA sequence: TGTGCCAGCAGCGGACGGGCCTCGGCAGGGACATACGAGCAGTACTTC. This gives the protein CASSGRASAGTYEQYF. The chain uses TRBV9 and TRBJ2-7, with D possibly being TRBD1 (6 bases). Germline V gives CDR1 SGDLS, CDR2 YYNGEE. The CDR3 sequence is 16 residues long. Trimming pared 3 bases from V and 4 bases from J, leaving 20 bases between.

This clonotype was recorded many times. The gene calls are TRBV28 and TRBJ1-4; 7 bases line up with TRBD1. Germline values: CDR1 MDHEN, CDR2 SYDVKM. V shed 1 base, J shed 8 bases, and the junction held 7 bases outside the gene matches. The CDR3 is made up of 15 amino acids. For the CDR3, the DNA is TGTGCCAGCAGTTTATACAGGGGCTACCTCGAAAAACTGTTTTTT. Translated: CASSLYRGYLEKLFF. The complete variable domain, with remaining parts taken from reference TRBV28 and TRBJ1-4, reads DVKVTQSSRYLVKRTGEKVFLECVQDMDHENMFWYRQDPGLGLRLIYFSYDVKMKEKGDIPEGYSVSREKKERFSLILESASTNQTSMYLCASSLYRGYLEKLFFGSGTQLSVL.

This clonotype came up many times. The rearrangement uses TRBV11-2 and TRBJ1-5, with D perhaps matching TRBD1 (6 bases). Germline loops: CDR1 SGHAT, CDR2 FQNNGV. V was trimmed by 0 bases and J by 3 bases, leaving 9 bases between them. The CDR3 covers 15 residues. The CDR3: CASSLETGVNQPQHF. CDR3 bases: TGTGCCAGCAGCTTAGAGACAGGAGTCAATCAGCCCCAGCATTTT.